This T cell receptor beta chain appears in the sequencing data of a study of blood T cell repertoires in COVID-19 (dated by TCRdb to 2020 to 2021). The study in broad terms: Samples from collaborators originated in the United States, Italy and Spain and spanned both the acute and convalescent phases of COVID-19. The prospective study material was composed of cDNA or gDNA derived from T cells, B-cell-depleted T cells, or PBMCs. Samples were obtained from the ongoing ImmuneRACE study (first 160 participants) and from roughly 1,300 subjects provided by 6 global collaborators. Sample metadata almost always included a de-identified subject ID, COVID-19 status, age in years and sex. The repertoires were released in a freely available public database intended as a resource for research on the immune response to SARS-CoV-2. Where available, HLA class I and class II types were taken from metadata supplied by the sample provider and were not determined by assay-based typing. The dataset comprised deeply sampled blood TCRbeta repertoires from subjects exposed to, actively infected with, or recovered from COVID-19. The full study reports these points: How much clinical and demographic metadata was included differed by source and by participant, and the metadata was provided uncurated.

Collaborating institutions collected whole blood in K2EDTA tubes following their own protocols. For TCRbeta analysis, collaborator samples were shipped as frozen whole blood, as isolated PBMCs, or as DNA extracted from either sample type. CDR1 and CDR2, per the germline V gene, are SGHVS and FQNEAQ. Counted from cysteine to phenylalanine, this CDR3 has 17 amino acids. Solely the CDR3 DNA is kept, with 51 bases framed from the first base. The V end gives up 5 bases and the J end 4 bases, leaving 11 bases in the junction not matched to a gene. This clone was observed a handful of times. It has no known antigen specificity. No qualities accompany the bases; no much larger clone lies one base away. TCRbeta CDR3 regions were amplified from genomic DNA by means of the immunoSEQ Assay, a bias-controlled multiplex PCR. The source study handled its data this way. The number of nucleated cells in each sample was estimated from the amplification of reference gene primers within the assay. To quantify the absolute abundance of each unique TCRbeta CDR3 rearrangement, sequence reads were collapsed and filtered. For each sample, productive Simpson clonality was calculated by taking the square root of Simpson's diversity index across productive rearrangements. The source is immuneACCESS, and TCRdb retained only in-frame sequences with V and J called. Part of the clones is not carried over; for the studies checked, unresolved V genes explain less than half of this, and the remainder is unexplained. V and J calls and clone size are given by that table; D and trimming were obtained from the DNA. The sample contains 62,000 or so clones, 89% of them found a single time. The top ten hold 7% to 10% of the sample.

Rearrangement joined TRBV7-8 to TRBJ1-6; 7 of the junction bases match TRBD1. The TCR originated in a man between 50 and 59 years old with active COVID-19. Sample: peripheral blood. The bases read TGTGCCAGCAGCCCCTCCGGGACAGCCCTTTATAATTCACCCCTCCACTTT. Its protein reads: CASSPSGTALYNSPLHF.